Following are 27 T cell receptor beta chains from one sample sequenced in a study of blood T cell repertoires in COVID-19 (TCRdb year 2020). The library came from the immunoSEQ multiplex PCR assay. The source is immuneACCESS, and TCRdb retained only in-frame sequences with V and J called. Part of the clones is not carried over; for the studies checked, unresolved V genes explain less than half of this, and the remainder is unexplained. Present in this sample are under 150,000 clones, approximately 84% of which were seen just once. The ten largest account for 5% to 7% of the sample. What was sequenced was PBMCs or T cells enriched from blood (not recorded which). The receptors originated from a man in his forties with acute COVID-19.

This clone was recorded a few times. The CDR3 loop reads CASSQDREDRGPNTIYF. The CDR3 DNA sequence: TGCGCCAGCAGCCAAGATCGAGAGGACAGGGGACCGAACACCATATATTTT. This rearrangement joins TRBV4-3 to TRBJ1-3; 9 nucleotides match TRBD1. The CDR3 runs 17 residues. Unmatched junction bases numbered 10, after V lost 0 bases and J lost 7 bases. CDR1 and CDR2 from the germline V gene are LGHNA and YSLEER.

This clone was observed a single time. The chain links TRBV11-3 to TRBJ2-7; D perhaps matches TRBD2 (6 bases). The CDR3 has 13 amino acids. CDR1 is SGHNT, CDR2 YENEEA, per germline. Trimming cost V 4 bases and J 2 bases, with 9 bases left between them. In DNA form, the CDR3 reads TGTGCCAGCAGCTACGGGACTGCCTACGAGCAGTACTTC. This codes for CASSYGTAYEQYF.

The chain carries TRBV7-8 and TRBJ1-5, with TRBD1 identical over 8 bases. CDR3 size: 15 residues. CDR1 is SGHVS, CDR2 FQNEAQ, per germline. After removal of 1 base from V and 5 bases from J, the junction contained 4 bases not matched to a gene. In DNA form, the CDR3 reads TGTGCCAGCAGCTTAGAACAGGGGGTATATCAGCCCCAGCATTTT. Amino acid sequence: CASSLEQGVYQPQHF.

The rearrangement links TRBV7-2 to TRBJ1-1; a weak D match, TRBD1 (5 bases). The CDR3 contains 15 residues. The germline V gene encodes CDR1 SGHTA and CDR2 FQGNSA. The ends were cut back, 5 bases at V and 2 bases at J, with 15 bases in the middle. The CDR3 sequence is CASSQIRGYNTEAFF. The CDR3 DNA follows: TGTGCCAGCAGCCAAATTAGGGGCTATAACACTGAAGCTTTCTTT.

This chain connects TRBV28 to TRBJ2-1, with TRBD2 matching 8 bases. The CDR3 loop spans 14 amino acids. V shed 6 bases and J 5 bases; nucleotides not matched to a gene: 6. Germline CDR1 MDHEN, CDR2 SYDVKM. CDR3 in DNA: TGTGCCAGCAGGCCCGGGGGGGATGACAATGAGCAGTTCTTC. Its protein product is CASRPGGDDNEQFF.

This chain links TRBV18 with TRBJ2-7, with D tentatively TRBD1 (6 bases). This CDR3 is built from 16 residues. Germline CDR1 is KGHSH and CDR2 is LQKENI. Deletions cut 3 bases from V and 2 bases from J, with 17 bases between. CDR3 nucleotide sequence: TGTGCCAGCTCACCGCAAGACAGGCCCCCAACCTACGAGCAGTACTTC. Protein product: CASSPQDRPPTYEQYF.

This rearrangement joins TRBV30 to TRBJ2-1; maybe TRBD1 (6 bases). Germline V gene sequence: CDR1 GTSNPN, CDR2 SVGIG (reference sequence). V gave up 4 bases and J gave up 1 base, with 20 bases separating them. The CDR3 loop spans 17 amino acids. The CDR3: CAWNGLGVRGSYNEQFF. The CDR3 DNA reads TGTGCCTGGAACGGACTGGGGGTAAGGGGGTCCTACAATGAGCAGTTCTTC.

This chain joins TRBV7-2 and TRBJ2-1; 12 bases fit TRBD2. Looked up from germline, CDR1 is SGHTA and CDR2 is FQGNSA. The CDR3 covers 16 residues. The ends lost 1 base at V and 7 bases at J; junction bases unmatched: 5. CDR3 in DNA: TGTGCCAGCAGCTTAGGTACTAGCGGGGGGTGGAATGAGCAGTTCTTC. Residues: CASSLGTSGGWNEQFF.

Ten or more counts support this clone. CDR3 protein: CASSLFKREGAAQYF. For the CDR3, the DNA is TGCGCCAGCAGCCTTTTCAAGCGGGAGGGCGCAGCGCAGTACTTC. The chain has TRBV4-1 and TRBJ2-7; 10 bases map to TRBD2. The germline gives CDR1 MGHRA, CDR2 YSYEKL. The CDR3 is made up of 15 amino acids. The V segment lost 4 bases and the J segment 9 bases; nucleotides outside the gene matches: 12.

The gene calls are TRBV15 and TRBJ1-2, with TRBD1 matching 11 bases. CDR3 size: 15 residues. Germline CDR1 and CDR2: LNHNV and YYDKDF (reference sequence). Trimming cost V 6 bases and J 1 base; bases outside gene matches: 4. The CDR3 sequence is CATRGTGGLNYGYTF. CDR3 nucleotides: TGTGCCACCAGGGGGACAGGGGGACTTAACTATGGCTACACCTTC.

This clone has just a few counts. The chain has TRBV4-2 and TRBJ2-1, with D possibly matching TRBD2 (6 bases). The V gene's germline CDR1 is LGHNA and CDR2 YNFKEQ. Trimming left V 4 bases short and J 5 bases short, with 9 bases between. The CDR3 is 13 amino acids. CDR3 amino acids: CASSLLADNEQFF. CDR3 DNA: TGTGCCAGCAGCCTGTTAGCGGACAATGAGCAGTTCTTC.

The chain's CDR3 is CASSRGINQPQHF. The CDR3, as DNA: TGTGCCAGCAGCCGGGGGATAAATCAGCCCCAGCATTTT. The gene calls are TRBV13 and TRBJ1-5; the D gene is possibly TRBD1 (5 bases). Trimming shortened V by 5 bases and J by 4 bases, and 9 bases separated the two germline ends. The CDR3 has 13 residues. Per germline, CDR1 PRHDT and CDR2 FYEKMQ (reference sequence).

The sample holds many counts of this clone. The chain employs TRBV30 and TRBJ1-2; D unclear. Trimming removed 0 bases at V and 4 bases at J, with 15 bases between. The germline V gene has CDR1 GTSNPN and CDR2 SVGIG (reference sequence). The CDR3 spans 15 residues. CDR3 region: CAWSVYMQEGYGYTF. CDR3 nucleotides: TGTGCCTGGAGTGTATATATGCAGGAGGGCTATGGCTACACCTTC.

This clone has only a few counts. This sequence joins TRBV7-2 and TRBJ2-2, with TRBD1 identical over 8 bases. The CDR3 contains 15 residues. Trimming cost V 1 base and J 7 bases; bases outside gene matches: 5. Germline CDR1 SGHTA, CDR2 FQGNSA. Here the CDR3 reads CASSLDAGTGGELFF. DNA of the CDR3: TGTGCCAGCAGCTTAGACGCCGGGACAGGCGGGGAGCTGTTTTTT.

The chain is built from TRBV5-4 and TRBJ2-7, with D perhaps TRBD1 (7 bases). Per germline, CDR1 SGHNT and CDR2 YYREEE (reference sequence). The CDR3 spans 15 residues. V was pared by 4 bases and J by 3 bases, with 17 bases between. The CDR3, as DNA: TGTGCCAGCAGCCACCGGGGGTCAGGGGGCTACGAGCAGTACTTC. Its translation: CASSHRGSGGYEQYF.

The V and J genes are TRBV16 and TRBJ1-2, with D uncertain. The CDR3 has 17 residues. Germline assignment: CDR1 KGHSY and CDR2 FQNENV. Deletions cut 4 bases from V and 3 bases from J, with 21 bases between. The CDR3, as DNA: TGTGCCAGCAGCCGGCCCGCACACCTCCACAACCACTATGGCTACACCTTC. It translates to CASSRPAHLHNHYGYTF.

This chain joins TRBV5-1 and TRBJ2-4, with 11 bases aligning to TRBD1. The CDR3 consists of 14 residues. Per germline, CDR1 SGHRS and CDR2 YFSETQ. After removal of 2 bases from V and 7 bases from J, the junction contained 2 bases not matched to a gene. The CDR3 protein is CASSFGTGGNIQYF. DNA of the CDR3: TGCGCCAGCAGCTTTGGGACAGGGGGTAACATTCAGTACTTC.

This clone was recorded once. The chain employs TRBV11-2 and TRBJ2-7; TRBD2 is a possible D gene (6 bases). CDR3 length: 14 residues. Germline V gene lookup returns CDR1 SGHAT and CDR2 FQNNGV. Trimming stripped 5 bases from V and 2 bases from J, with 13 bases between. CDR3 amino acids: CASSLSRETYEQYF. The CDR3 nucleotides are TGTGCCAGCAGCCTCTCACGGGAGACCTACGAGCAGTACTTC.

The chain is built from TRBV11-2 and TRBJ2-1; D gene uncertain. The CDR3 spans 14 residues. The germline CDR1 and CDR2 sequences are SGHAT and FQNNGV. V dropped 1 base and J dropped 5 bases, with 9 bases sitting between them. CDR3 DNA: TGTGCCAGCAGCTTAGCGGTTGATGACAATGAGCAGTTCTTC. This gives the protein CASSLAVDDNEQFF.

V and J are TRBV28 and TRBJ2-3; no clear D gene. The V and J ends lost 4 bases and 1 base respectively, with 12 bases between them. Germline V gene data show CDR1 as MDHEN and CDR2 as SYDVKM. The CDR3 consists of 15 residues. The DNA of the CDR3 is TGTGCCAGCAGTTCCCGTCCCCAGGGCACAGATACGCAGTATTTT. It is translated as CASSSRPQGTDTQYF.

The chain has TRBV25-1 and TRBJ1-3, with a weak D call TRBD1 (5 bases). V was clipped by 5 bases and J by 0 bases, with 14 bases between them. The germline V gene encodes CDR1 MGHDK and CDR2 SYGVNS. The CDR3 is 16 residues long. This CDR3 is CASSNQGTTSGNTIYF. As DNA, the CDR3 is TGTGCCAGCAGTAACCAGGGCACAACCTCTGGAAACACCATATATTTT. The full variable domain, in which reference TRBV25-1 and TRBJ1-3 provide the parts outside the CDR3, is EADIYQTPRYLVIGTGKKITLECSQTMGHDKMYWYQQDPGMELHLIHYSYGVNSTEKGDLSSESTVSRIRTEHFPLTLESARPSHTSQYLCASSNQGTTSGNTIYFGEGSWLTVV.

The gene calls are TRBV10-1 and TRBJ2-1, with 9 bases that match TRBD1. The ends lost 0 bases at V and 11 bases at J; junction bases unmatched: 5. Germline assignment: CDR1 WNHNN and CDR2 SYGVQD (reference sequence). The CDR3 has 14 residues. DNA of the CDR3: TGCGCCAGCAGTGAGTCCACAGGGGGCTTTAAGCAGTTCTTC. It codes for CASSESTGGFKQFF.

This clone showed up just once. The chain joins TRBV27 to TRBJ2-2; 7 nucleotides align to TRBD1. This CDR3 spans 14 amino acids. J gave up 5 bases and V 10 bases, and 10 bases lay outside the gene matches. Germline V CDR1 and CDR2: MNHEY, SMNVEV (reference sequence). CDR3: CATMDRRRTGELFF. DNA of the CDR3: TGTGCCACCATGGACAGGCGGCGTACCGGGGAGCTGTTTTTT.

The chain links TRBV5-8 to TRBJ2-1, with 9 bases matching TRBD1. CDR3 length equals 15 residues. With V trimmed by 3 bases and J by 8 bases, 9 bases remained unmatched. Looked up from germline, CDR1 is SGHTS and CDR2 is YDEGEE. CDR3 protein: CASSSGTGRSDEQFF. CDR3 nucleotides: TGTGCCAGCAGCTCCGGGACAGGGAGGTCCGATGAGCAGTTCTTC.

The V and J genes are TRBV29-1 and TRBJ2-7; a weak D match, TRBD1 (5 bases). Germline CDR1 reads SQVTM; CDR2 reads ANQGSEA. The CDR3 totals 13 residues. V dropped 4 bases and J dropped 0 bases, with 10 bases sitting between them. The CDR3 DNA is TGCAGCGTTGGGACAACGAGCTCCTACGAGCAGTACTTC. Translation gives CSVGTTSSYEQYF.

On this clone: Other DNA sequences in the sample encode the same CDR3. The chain carries TRBV30 and TRBJ1-1; D gene unclear. The CDR3 sequence is 13 residues long. Looked up from germline, CDR1 is GTSNPN and CDR2 is SVGIG (reference sequence). The V and J ends lost 0 bases and 2 bases respectively, with 7 bases between them. The CDR3 DNA sequence: TGTGCCTGGAGTGTACTGGTAAACACTGAAGCTTTCTTT. Protein: CAWSVLVNTEAFF.

The chain employs TRBV7-9 and TRBJ2-1; 13 bases are shared with TRBD2. Germline CDR1 is SEHNR and CDR2 is FQNEAQ (reference sequence). The CDR3 loop spans 17 amino acids. V was pared by 5 bases and J by 5 bases, with 9 bases of the junction left unmatched. DNA of the CDR3: TGTGCCAGCAGCCACCGGACTAGCGGGAGTGCCAACAATGAGCAGTTCTTC. Residues: CASSHRTSGSANNEQFF.